The source of this T cell receptor (beta chain) is a study of blood T cell repertoires in COVID-19. Repertoires were generated with immunoSEQ multiplex PCR, while TCRdb's copy carries only in-frame clones and drops some. The table includes about 310,000 clones, around 90% detected once. The V segment lost 2 bases and the J segment 7 bases; nucleotides outside the gene matches: 11. The CDR3 is 16 amino acids. This chain joins TRBV6-7 and TRBJ1-2; 9 nucleotides line up with TRBD1. TRBV6-7 is designated an ORF whose function remains uncertain. Material: peripheral blood. The TCR sequence derives from a man aged 50 or older with active or convalescent COVID-19. For the CDR3, the DNA is TGTGCCAGCAGTTACCCCCGGGACAGGGTGTCGCGTGGCTACACCTTC. It specifies CASSYPRDRVSRGYTF.